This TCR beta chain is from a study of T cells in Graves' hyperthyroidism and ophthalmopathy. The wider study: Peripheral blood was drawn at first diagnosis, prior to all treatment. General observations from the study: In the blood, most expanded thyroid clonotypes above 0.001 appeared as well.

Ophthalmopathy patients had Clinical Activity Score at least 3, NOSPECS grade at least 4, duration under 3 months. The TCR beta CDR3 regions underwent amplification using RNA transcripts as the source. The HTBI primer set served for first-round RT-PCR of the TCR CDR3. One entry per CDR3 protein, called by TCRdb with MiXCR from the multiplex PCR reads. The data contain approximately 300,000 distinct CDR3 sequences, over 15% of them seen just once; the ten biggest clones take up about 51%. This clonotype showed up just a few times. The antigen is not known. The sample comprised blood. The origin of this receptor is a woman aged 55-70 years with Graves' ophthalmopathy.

The CDR3 DNA reads as TGTGCCAGCACTCTAAGTGGGAGGGAATCCTCCCCTGAGACCCAGTACTTC. Amino acids: CASTLSGRESSPETQYF. The rearrangement uses TRBV27 and TRBJ2-5; 7 positions match TRBD2. V shed 7 bases, J shed 5 bases, and the junction held 19 bases outside the gene matches. This CDR3 is 17 amino acids long. Germline values: CDR1 MNHEY, CDR2 SMNVEV (reference sequence).